Presented here are 23 T cell receptor beta chains from one specimen sequenced in a study of T cells in Graves' hyperthyroidism and ophthalmopathy. The source material, RNA transcripts, was used to amplify TCR beta CDR3 regions. HTBI primers drove first-round RT-PCR of the TCR CDR3. TCRdb reprocessed the multiplex PCR reads with MiXCR, giving one entry per CDR3 protein. The table lists hundreds of thousands of distinct CDR3 sequences, 35% to 40% of them singletons. Sample: blood. The origin of the receptors is a man aged 18 to 35 with Graves' hyperthyroidism.

Worth noting for this clonotype: Since no conserved phenylalanine or tryptophan closes the CDR3, a read error is the likely cause. The DNA is omitted, as the CDR3 cannot be located on it reliably, and the CDR3 follows TCRdb's listing. J is TRBJ1-5 and V is TRBV24-1; TRBD1, the table's D call, lacks a check against the DNA. 8 amino acids form the CDR3, both terminal residues included. Germline lookup yields CDR1 KGHDR and CDR2 SFDVKD. The CDR3 region is CAFPPRTG.

Ten or more counts support this clonotype. The V gene is TRBV7-9, the J gene TRBJ2-5, with D uncertain. In germline, CDR1 is SEHNR, CDR2 FQNEAQ (reference sequence). The germline V and J ends were trimmed by 5 bases and 0 bases, with 10 bases remaining between them. This CDR3 contains 14 residues. The CDR3 DNA reads TGTGCCAGCAGCGCTACTAACGACCAAGAGACCCAGTACTTC. It yields the protein CASSATNDQETQYF. The full variable domain, completed using reference TRBV7-9 and TRBJ2-5, is DTGVSQNPRHKITKRGQNVTFRCDPISEHNRLYWYRQTLGQGPEFLTYFQNEAQLEKSRLLSDRFSAERPKGSFSTLEIQRTEQGDSAMYLCASSATNDQETQYFGPGTRLLVL.

In the case of this clonotype: A junction boundary mismatches the germline segment, possibly from a read error. The chain joins TRBV7-2 to TRBJ1-4; D gene unclear. CDR3 length: 14 amino acids. Germline V gene data show CDR1 as SGHTA and CDR2 as FQGNSA. For the CDR3, the DNA is TGTGCCGGCAGCTTAGTAGGCTCGGGAGAAAAACTGTTTTTT. This encodes CAGSLVGSGEKLFF.

The chain has TRBV20-1 and TRBJ1-1, with TRBD1 identical over 8 bases. Germline CDR1 DFQATT, CDR2 SNEGSKA (reference sequence). V was pared by 3 bases and J by 10 bases, with 10 bases of the junction left unmatched. This CDR3 spans 13 amino acids. The CDR3 protein is CSASEGRGRRAFF. For the CDR3, the DNA is TGCAGTGCTAGTGAGGGCAGGGGGCGTCGAGCTTTCTTT.

This clonotype has only a few counts. The chain employs TRBV7-9 and TRBJ1-6; D is ambiguous. Germline CDR1 and CDR2: SEHNR and FQNEAQ (reference sequence). This CDR3 comprises 15 residues. The V end lost 5 bases, the J end lost 7 bases, and 15 bases lay between the germline ends. The CDR3 DNA is TGTGCCAGCAGCCAAGCCGGAACAGAAAATTCACCCCTCCACTTT. Protein: CASSQAGTENSPLHF.

The rearrangement uses TRBV4-1 and TRBJ2-5; perhaps TRBD1 as D (6 bases). Between the trimmed V and J ends, which lost 2 bases and 7 bases, there was a span of 14 bases. This CDR3 is built from 14 residues. Germline assignment: CDR1 MGHRA and CDR2 YSYEKL. The CDR3 DNA reads as TGCGCCAGCAGCCAACCAGGGGCTAGCCGGACCCAGTACTTC. It yields the protein CASSQPGASRTQYF.

At least ten counts were recorded for this clonotype. V is TRBV7-2 and J is TRBJ1-1; no clear D. The CDR3 is 13 amino acids. Looked up from germline, CDR1 is SGHTA and CDR2 is FQGNSA. V was shortened by 1 base and J by 6 bases, with 9 bases between the two germline ends. The DNA for the CDR3 is TGTGCCAGCAGCTTAGACCCCCGGGCTGAAGCTTTCTTT. It encodes CASSLDPRAEAFF.

Comments on this clonotype: The conserved closing phenylalanine or tryptophan is absent in this CDR3, likely reflecting a read error. No DNA is shown, since the ends of the CDR3 on it are uncertain; the CDR3 is the one TCRdb lists. The V call is TRBV2, the J call TRBJ1-6; TRBD1, as called in the table, went unchecked against the DNA. The CDR3 comprises 11 residues, both ends counted. Germline CDR1 reads SNHLY; CDR2 reads FYNNEI. The CDR3 region is CASGGSIAADY.

The chain carries TRBV7-9 and TRBJ2-2, with a possible D match to TRBD2 (6 bases). Trimming pared 11 bases from V and 0 bases from J, leaving 16 bases between. Germline V CDR1 and CDR2: SEHNR, FQNEAQ (reference sequence). The CDR3 has 15 residues. The CDR3 sequence is CAGSRDSANTGELFF. The CDR3 nucleotides read TGTGCCGGATCCCGGGACTCCGCGAACACCGGGGAGCTGTTTTTT.

In this sample, this clonotype turned up a few times. V gene TRBV2 combines with J gene TRBJ1-1; D is unclear. The V gene lost 5 bases and the J gene lost 3 bases, with 13 bases spanning the gap. The CDR3 runs to 14 residues. Looked up from germline, CDR1 is SNHLY and CDR2 is FYNNEI. In DNA, the CDR3 is TGTGCCAGCAGTATTGCAGGTACGGACACTGAAGCTTTCTTT. Amino acids: CASSIAGTDTEAFF. Full variable domain (outside the CDR3, taken from reference TRBV2 and TRBJ1-1): EPEVTQTPSHQVTQMGQEVILRCVPISNHLYFYWYRQILGQKVEFLVSFYNNEISEKSEIFDDQFSVERPDGSNFTLKIRSTKLEDSAMYFCASSIAGTDTEAFFGQGTRLTVV.

This clonotype was counted ten times or more. The rearrangement links TRBV7-9 to TRBJ1-2, with 12 nucleotides matching TRBD1. Germline CDR1 SEHNR, CDR2 FQNEAQ (reference sequence). This CDR3 comprises 14 residues. V lost 8 bases to trimming and J lost 4 bases; unmatched junction nucleotides: 5. The CDR3 region is CASGTGGGGYGYTF. The DNA of the CDR3 is TGTGCCAGCGGGACAGGGGGCGGTGGCTATGGCTACACCTTC.

A note on this clonotype: Its ends do not fully match the called genes, so a read error is possible. DNA for the CDR3: TGTGCCATCTCCCGAAGCGGAGGGGACAGATGGGACTTC. This codes for CAISRSGGDRWDF. The chain employs TRBV10-3 and TRBJ2-7; D is possibly TRBD1 (7 bases). This CDR3 comprises 13 residues. Germline V gene sequence: CDR1 ENHRY, CDR2 SYGVKD.

This clonotype was recorded once. This chain connects TRBV29-1 to TRBJ1-1, with a tentative D call TRBD1 (5 bases). CDR1 is SQVTM, CDR2 ANQGSEA, per germline. Trimming removed 6 bases at V and 6 bases at J, with 17 bases between. The CDR3 is 13 amino acids. CDR3 DNA: TGCAGCGTGGGCTGGGACTACGGCGCTGAAGCTTTCTTT. This sequence encodes CSVGWDYGAEAFF.

In its sample, this clonotype was seen a few times. A much bigger clone sits one base away, suggesting this may be a read error. This rearrangement joins TRBV2 to TRBJ2-5, with 10 nucleotides matching TRBD1. Germline CDR1 and CDR2: SNHLY and FYNNEI. The CDR3 is 14 residues long. Trimming took 6 bases from V and 5 from J; bases not matched to a gene: 6. DNA of the CDR3: TGTGCCAGCAGGACAGACAGGGGGCAGGAGACCCAGTACTTC. Its translation is CASRTDRGQETQYF.

This chain joins TRBV29-1 and TRBJ2-7, with 7 bases identical to TRBD1. The trim removed 8 bases at V and 3 bases at J, leaving 10 bases unmatched. The CDR3 is made up of 13 amino acids. Per the germline V gene, CDR1 is SQVTM and CDR2 is ANQGSEA. The CDR3 loop reads CSQQGPEDYEQYF. CDR3 DNA: TGCAGCCAACAGGGGCCGGAGGACTACGAGCAGTACTTC.

This chain uses TRBV20-1 with TRBJ2-6, with 8 bases identical to TRBD2. CDR1 DFQATT and CDR2 SNEGSKA come from the germline V gene (reference sequence). This CDR3 comprises 17 residues. V trimming: 3 bases; J trimming: 4 bases; junction bases outside the gene matches: 11. CDR3 amino acids: CSARVPGLVPGANVLTF. The CDR3 DNA sequence: TGCAGTGCTAGGGTCCCGGGACTAGTACCCGGGGCCAACGTCCTGACTTTC.

As for this clonotype: Its ends do not fully match the called genes, so a read error is possible. This sequence joins TRBV20-1 and TRBJ1-1, with D perhaps matching TRBD1 (5 bases). CDR1 DFQATT and CDR2 SNEGSKA come from the germline V gene (reference sequence). The length of the CDR3 is 13 residues. The CDR3 coding sequence is TGCAGTGCCCGACGGGACGGAATCACTGAAGCTTTCTTC. Its protein product is CSARRDGITEAFF.

This chain links TRBV3-1 with TRBJ1-5; D is uncertain. V lost 6 bases and J 7 bases, leaving 13 bases between the germline ends. Germline V lookup: CDR1 LGHDT, CDR2 YNNKEL (reference sequence). The CDR3 extends over 13 amino acids. The CDR3 region is CASSPPLTQPQHF. The CDR3 coding sequence is TGTGCCAGCAGTCCGCCGCTCACGCAGCCCCAGCATTTT. The full variable domain, completed using reference TRBV3-1 and TRBJ1-5, is DTAVSQTPKYLVTQMGNDKSIKCEQNLGHDTMYWYKQDSKKFLKIMFSYNNKELIINETVPNRFSPKSPDKAHLNLHINSLELGDSAVYFCASSPPLTQPQHFGDGTRLSIL.

The gene calls are TRBV9 and TRBJ2-2; either TRBD1 or TRBD2 may supply D (5 bases each). V lost 3 bases to trimming and J lost 6 bases, with 15 bases between them. This CDR3 is 15 amino acids long. CDR1 SGDLS and CDR2 YYNGEE come from the germline V gene. Here the CDR3 DNA reads TGTGCCAGCAGCGGGACCCTGATGGGGGCCGGGGAGCTGTTTTTT. This encodes CASSGTLMGAGELFF.

Comments on this clonotype: Because it lacks the conserved phenylalanine or tryptophan at the end, this CDR3 is likely a read error. The DNA is left out, because the CDR3 cannot be placed on it with certainty; the CDR3 is given as TCRdb lists it. The V gene is TRBV7-6, the J gene TRBJ2-5; the DNA was not used to check the table's D call, TRBD2. From its first to its last residue, the CDR3 has 10 amino acids. Germline V gives CDR1 SGHVS, CDR2 FNYEAQ. The CDR3 is CASSYPYWTS.

The V gene is TRBV29-1, the J gene TRBJ1-4; 11 nucleotides match TRBD1. Germline loops: CDR1 SQVTM, CDR2 ANQGSEA. This CDR3 is built from 13 residues. Losses at the gene ends were 8 bases for V and 7 bases for J; bases not matched to a gene: 6. DNA of the CDR3: TGCAGCTTTCCGGGACAGGGGGGTGAAAAACTGTTTTTT. Encoded protein: CSFPGQGGEKLFF.

Comment on this clonotype: A much larger clone lies one base from this, so it may be a read error. The gene calls are TRBV9 and TRBJ1-6; possible D gene TRBD1, 5 bases. This CDR3 has 14 residues. Trimming removed 3 bases at V and 7 bases at J, with 11 bases between. Germline-derived CDR1 and CDR2 are SGDLS and YYNGEE. For the CDR3, the DNA is TGTGCCAGCAGCGCCCGTGCAGGGAATTCACCCCTCCACTTT. Translating it yields CASSARAGNSPLHF.

This clonotype was recorded many times. The V call is TRBV20-1, the J call TRBJ1-5; D is possibly TRBD1 (5 bases). The CDR3 loop spans 14 amino acids. Trimming left V 2 bases short and J 9 bases short, with 17 bases between. Germline V lookup: CDR1 DFQATT, CDR2 SNEGSKA (reference sequence). In DNA, the CDR3 is TGCAGTGCTAGATGGGGTCAGGGATTAGGGCCCCAGCATTTT. This sequence encodes CSARWGQGLGPQHF.